This record looks at one TCR beta chain sequence and its context. The antigen is undetermined. Clones were read by immunoSEQ multiplex PCR, and TCRdb kept only the in-frame ones, dropping some. The table records more than 70,000 clones, approximately 80% of them present only once. The data are from a study of graft-versus-host responses after intestinal transplantation. Study summary: Recipients had multivisceral, liver-intestinal, or isolated intestinal transplants. Anti-thymocyte globulin induction preceded 2 to 4 years of tacrolimus and steroid maintenance in all recipients.

The CDR3 has 16 amino acids. CDR1 and CDR2 from the germline V gene are MGHDK and SYGVNS. V lost 4 bases to trimming and J lost 5 bases; unmatched junction nucleotides: 11. Sequences were derived from unstimulated CD4+ T cells sorted from spleen or lymph node cells, sampled before intestinal transplant. The TCR was taken from a human donor who received an intestinal transplant. The V call is TRBV25-1, the J call TRBJ2-5; the match to TRBD1 covers 9 bases. CDR3 nucleotide sequence: TGTGCCAGCAGTGGCCCCGGGACAGGGTCAGGGGAGACCCAGTACTTC. Translating it yields CASSGPGTGSGETQYF.